This entry is about one T cell receptor beta chain. This entry is derived from a study of T cell clones after liver transplantation. Sorting of unstimulated PBMCs yielded separate CD3+CD4+ and CD3+CD8+ fractions. Assay: immunoSEQ multiplex PCR; the TCRdb copy retains only in-frame clones and omits some. The table records 50,000 or so clones, less than 90% of them present only once. The CDR3 spans 15 residues. Germline values: CDR1 SGHDN, CDR2 FVKESK. The V gene lost 5 bases and the J gene lost 5 bases, with 17 bases spanning the gap. This TCR was sampled from a human patient who received a liver transplant. Part of the T cell pool may stem from the graft donor. This rearrangement joins TRBV14 to TRBJ2-3; a weak D match, TRBD1 (6 bases). The sample here was CD8+ T cells from blood, taken 12 months after liver transplant. The CDR3 DNA reads TGTGCCAGCAGCTATGGGACATCCGCAGGAGATACGCAGTATTTT. It translates to CASSYGTSAGDTQYF.